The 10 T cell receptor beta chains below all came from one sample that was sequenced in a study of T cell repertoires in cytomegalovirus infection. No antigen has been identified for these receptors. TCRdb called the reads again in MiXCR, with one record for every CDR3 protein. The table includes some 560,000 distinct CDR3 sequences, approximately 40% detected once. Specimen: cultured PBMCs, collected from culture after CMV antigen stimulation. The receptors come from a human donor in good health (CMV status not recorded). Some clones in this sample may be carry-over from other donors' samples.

CDR3 sequence: CASSEALRGTGELFF. Here the CDR3 DNA reads TGTGCCAGCAGTGAAGCGCTAAGGGGCACCGGGGAGCTGTTTTTT. The V call is TRBV6-1, the J call TRBJ2-2, with a tentative D call TRBD1 (5 bases). V was cut by 0 bases and J by 4 bases, with 9 bases left in between. Germline CDR1 MNHNS, CDR2 SASEGT. This CDR3 contains 15 residues.

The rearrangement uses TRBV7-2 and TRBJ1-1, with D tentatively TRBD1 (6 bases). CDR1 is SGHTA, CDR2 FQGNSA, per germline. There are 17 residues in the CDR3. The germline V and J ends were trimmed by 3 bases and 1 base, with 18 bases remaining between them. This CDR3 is CASSFSRLRGTNTEAFF. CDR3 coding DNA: TGTGCCAGCAGCTTCAGCCGGTTGAGGGGGACGAACACTGAAGCTTTCTTT.

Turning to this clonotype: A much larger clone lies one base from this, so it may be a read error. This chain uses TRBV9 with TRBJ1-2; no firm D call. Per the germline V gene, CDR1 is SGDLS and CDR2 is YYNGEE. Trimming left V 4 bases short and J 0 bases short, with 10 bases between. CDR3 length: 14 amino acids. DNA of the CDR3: TGTGCCAGCAGCCCCCTCGGGGCTAACTATGGCTACACCTTC. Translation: CASSPLGANYGYTF.

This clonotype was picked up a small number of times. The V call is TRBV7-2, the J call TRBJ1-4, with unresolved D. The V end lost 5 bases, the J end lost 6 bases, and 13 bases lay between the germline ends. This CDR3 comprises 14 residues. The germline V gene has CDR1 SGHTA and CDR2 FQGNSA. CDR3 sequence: CASSPRAHHEKLFF. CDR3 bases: TGTGCCAGCAGCCCACGGGCCCACCATGAAAAACTGTTTTTT.

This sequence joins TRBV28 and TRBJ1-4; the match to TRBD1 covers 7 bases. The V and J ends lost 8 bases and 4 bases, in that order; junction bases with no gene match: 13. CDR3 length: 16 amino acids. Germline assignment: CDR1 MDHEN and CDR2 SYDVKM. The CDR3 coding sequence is TGTGCCAGCTCAGAAGGGGGCGCCCCGGGTAATGAAAAACTGTTTTTT. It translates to CASSEGGAPGNEKLFF.

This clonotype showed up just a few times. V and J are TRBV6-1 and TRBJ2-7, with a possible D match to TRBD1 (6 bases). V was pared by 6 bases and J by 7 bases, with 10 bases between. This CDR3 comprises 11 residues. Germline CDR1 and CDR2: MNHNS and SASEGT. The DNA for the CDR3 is TGTGCCAGCAGACAAGGGGGTGAGCAGTACTTC. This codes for CASRQGGEQYF.

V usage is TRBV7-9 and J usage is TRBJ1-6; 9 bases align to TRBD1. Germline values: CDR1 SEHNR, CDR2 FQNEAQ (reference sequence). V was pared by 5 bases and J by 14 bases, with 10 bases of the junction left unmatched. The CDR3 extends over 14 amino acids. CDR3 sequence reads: CASSLDRGSYSLHF. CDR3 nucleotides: TGTGCCAGCAGCCTCGACAGGGGGTCTTATTCCCTCCACTTT.

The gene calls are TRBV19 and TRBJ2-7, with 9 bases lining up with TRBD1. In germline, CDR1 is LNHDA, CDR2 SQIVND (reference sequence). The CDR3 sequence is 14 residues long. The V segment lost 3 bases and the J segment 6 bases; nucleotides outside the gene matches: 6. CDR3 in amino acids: CASSIVGQGTEQYF. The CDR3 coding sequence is TGTGCCAGTAGTATCGTGGGACAGGGTACCGAGCAGTACTTC.

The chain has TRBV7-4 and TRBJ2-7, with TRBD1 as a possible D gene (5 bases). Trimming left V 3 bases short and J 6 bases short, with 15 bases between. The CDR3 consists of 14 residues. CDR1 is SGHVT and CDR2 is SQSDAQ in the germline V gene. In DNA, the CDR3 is TGTGCCAGCAGCTTCGACAGTCCCCTTCCCGAGCAGTACTTC. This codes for CASSFDSPLPEQYF.

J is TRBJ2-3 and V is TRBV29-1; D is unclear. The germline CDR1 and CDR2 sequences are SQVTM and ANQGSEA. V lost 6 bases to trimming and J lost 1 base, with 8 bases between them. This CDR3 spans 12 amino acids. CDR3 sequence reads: CSVSDGTDTQYF. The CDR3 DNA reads TGCAGCGTCAGCGACGGCACAGATACGCAGTATTTT.